This entry features one TCR beta chain sequence. Its specificity is unknown. This CDR3 has 15 residues. Unmatched junction bases numbered 8, after V lost 5 bases and J lost 2 bases. Germline lookup yields CDR1 SGHVS and CDR2 FQNEAQ. This specimen belongs to a study of T cell responses to AZD1222 COVID-19 vaccine. About the study: Second-dose timings of about 4 or about 12 weeks were pooled.

Here immunoSEQ multiplex PCR was the method, and the copy in TCRdb shows in-frame clones only, minus some. The sample holds about 150,000 clones, roughly nine tenths seen once. Study conclusions and caveats: An increase in Spike-specific TCR breadth and depth was observed after two AZD1222 doses. Reportedly, close to half of spike-specific TCRs are directed against unmutated variant regions.

This chain links TRBV7-8 with TRBJ2-7; 8 nucleotides match TRBD1. Sequencing was performed on peripheral blood, taken on day 0 of AZD1222 vaccination. The clonotype was recovered from an adult in good health. The CDR3 is CASSTWTGKTYEQYF. For the CDR3, the DNA is TGTGCCAGCAGCACCTGGACAGGGAAGACCTACGAGCAGTACTTC.